The clone carrying this T cell receptor (beta chain) was observed at least ten times. Its antigen is unknown. This sample is part of a study of T cells in Graves' hyperthyroidism and ophthalmopathy. On the study more broadly: The initial diagnosis was the point when peripheral blood was collected, ahead of any treatment.

RNA transcripts provided the source from which TCR beta CDR3 regions were amplified. First-round RT-PCR with HTBI primers amplified the TCR CDR3 region. One entry per CDR3 protein results from TCRdb running MiXCR on the multiplex PCR reads. Here the sample spans some 510,000 distinct CDR3 sequences, less than 25% being singletons. The CDR3 runs 12 residues. Trimming at V came to 5 bases and at J to 5 bases, leaving 5 bases not matched to a gene. In germline, CDR1 is DFQATT, CDR2 SNEGSKA (reference sequence). Hyperthyroidism was newly diagnosed in patients aged 18 to 65 (duration under 2 months). General study findings and limits: Ophthalmopathy stood apart from stable hyperthyroidism in a 13 V-J model.

The receptor's source is a man younger than 35 with Graves' hyperthyroidism. Sequenced input: blood. This rearrangement joins TRBV20-1 to TRBJ1-2; 7 nucleotides agree with TRBD1. This chain's CDR3 is CSARQGWYGYTF. The CDR3 DNA reads TGCAGTGCTCGACAGGGCTGGTATGGCTACACCTTC.